This TCR beta chain was captured in a study of cytomegalovirus exposure and HLA in healthy donors. Turning to the study itself: The 110 million or so unique TCR beta sequences, from some 170 million T cells, were found by an earlier analysis.

The study ran its PCR with 60 Vbeta and 13 Jbeta primers. Using immunoSEQ multiplex PCR, the repertoire was profiled, and TCRdb retains in-frame clones only, with some absent. The sample lists approximately 200,000 clones, roughly four fifths occurring once. The V gene's germline CDR1 is SEHNR and CDR2 FQNEAQ (reference sequence). V lost 5 bases and J lost 2, with 5 bases in between. CDR3 size: 12 residues. Input material: PBMCs. This clonotype was obtained from a woman aged 25 to 39 in good health and CMV-seropositive. The V and J genes are TRBV7-9 and TRBJ2-3; D unresolved. The DNA for the CDR3 is TGTGCCAGCAGCATCGTCACAGATACGCAGTATTTT. Protein sequence: CASSIVTDTQYF.